These 28 T cell receptor beta chains were all obtained from the same sample, sequenced in a study of blood T cell repertoires in COVID-19. This table comes from immunoSEQ multiplex PCR, and its TCRdb copy is limited to in-frame clones, with some not included. The data show approximately 230,000 clones, around 88% seen once. Sequencing was carried out using peripheral blood. Every receptor here comes from an elderly man with acute or convalescent COVID-19.

The chain uses TRBV7-9 and TRBJ2-1; perhaps TRBD2 as D (6 bases). V gave up 7 bases and J gave up 2 bases, with 15 bases separating them. The CDR3 length is 15 residues. The germline V gene encodes CDR1 SEHNR and CDR2 FQNEAQ (reference sequence). The CDR3 spells CASKLSGLAYNEQFF. DNA for the CDR3: TGTGCCAGCAAACTTAGCGGCCTAGCCTACAATGAGCAGTTCTTC.

This clone was counted between two and nine times. The chain joins TRBV19 to TRBJ2-7; 7 bases map to TRBD1. There are 12 residues in the CDR3. The germline V gene encodes CDR1 LNHDA and CDR2 SQIVND (reference sequence). The ends lost 7 bases at V and 4 bases at J; junction bases unmatched: 4. The CDR3 sequence: CASMGQQYEQYF. As DNA, the CDR3 is TGTGCCAGTATGGGACAGCAATACGAGCAGTACTTC.

This chain links TRBV5-1 with TRBJ2-3; 8 bases are shared with TRBD2. There are 17 residues in the CDR3. Germline V lookup: CDR1 SGHRS, CDR2 YFSETQ. With 0 bases clipped from V and 2 bases from J, the junction kept 8 bases outside the gene matches. The CDR3 bases are TGCGCCAGCAGCTTGGATGGCAGCGGGGGAACCACAGATACGCAGTATTTT. It is translated as CASSLDGSGGTTDTQYF.

V gene TRBV28 combines with J gene TRBJ1-2, with 7 positions matching TRBD1. Looked up from germline, CDR1 is MDHEN and CDR2 is SYDVKM. This CDR3 spans 14 amino acids. The junction had 12 bases not matched to a gene; V was cut back by 10 bases and J by 4 bases. In DNA form, the CDR3 reads TGTGCCACCACCCTACAGGGGATTAGCTATGGCTACACCTTC. Amino acid sequence: CATTLQGISYGYTF.

In this sample, this clone turned up once. V and J are TRBV5-1 and TRBJ2-2; 7 nucleotides line up with TRBD1. The CDR3 covers 15 residues. The germline V gene has CDR1 SGHRS and CDR2 YFSETQ. Trimming took 4 bases from V and 5 from J; bases not matched to a gene: 8. As DNA, the CDR3 is TGCGCCAGCAGCCCCGGACAGGAAAGGACCGGGGAGCTGTTTTTT. The encoded protein is CASSPGQERTGELFF. The full variable domain, with the rest looked up from reference TRBV5-1 and TRBJ2-2, is KAGVTQTPRYLIKTRGQQVTLSCSPISGHRSVSWYQQTPGQGLQFLFEYFSETQRNKGNFPGRFSGRQFSNSRSEMNVSTLELGDSALYLCASSPGQERTGELFFGEGSRLTVL.

V and J are TRBV27 and TRBJ2-3, with 13 bases aligning to TRBD2. The CDR3 runs 19 residues. Germline values: CDR1 MNHEY, CDR2 SMNVEV (reference sequence). V was pared by 6 bases and J by 2 bases, with 14 bases of the junction left unmatched. The CDR3 reads CASRNPGTSGATNTDTQYF. The CDR3 DNA reads as TGTGCCAGCAGAAACCCCGGGACTAGCGGGGCCACTAACACAGATACGCAGTATTTT.

V usage is TRBV4-1 and J usage is TRBJ2-3; no firm D call. CDR1 is MGHRA and CDR2 is YSYEKL in the germline V gene. V lost 0 bases, J lost 2 bases, and 9 bases lay in between. This CDR3 comprises 15 residues. The CDR3 region has the DNA TGCGCCAGCAGCCAAGATCGCACGGTCACAGATACGCAGTATTTT. Its protein product is CASSQDRTVTDTQYF.

CDR3 amino acids: CASSLTSGRWGTDTQYF. DNA for the CDR3: TGTGCCAGCAGCTTGACTAGCGGGAGATGGGGCACAGATACGCAGTATTTT. The gene calls are TRBV7-9 and TRBJ2-3; 12 bases match TRBD2. This CDR3 comprises 17 residues. V dropped 3 bases and J dropped 1; count of bases not matched to a gene: 5. The germline V gene has CDR1 SEHNR and CDR2 FQNEAQ (reference sequence).

The chain joins TRBV7-2 to TRBJ2-2; TRBD2 is a possible D gene (7 bases). Trimming stripped 11 bases from V and 0 bases from J, with 22 bases between. The CDR3 totals 17 residues. Germline values: CDR1 SGHTA, CDR2 FQGNSA. The DNA of the CDR3 is TGTGCCGAGGGGGGGGGCTCCGGGACAACGAACACCGGGGAGCTGTTTTTT. Its translation is CAEGGGSGTTNTGELFF.

This clone was counted a few times. The chain employs TRBV7-9 and TRBJ2-7; 7 bases agree with TRBD1. CDR1 SEHNR and CDR2 FQNEAQ come from the germline V gene (reference sequence). V lost 5 bases, J lost 3 bases, and 7 bases stayed unmatched. The CDR3 covers 14 residues. The CDR3 DNA is TGTGCCAGCAGCCCCACAGGGGCAAGCTACGAGCAGTACTTC. Translated, it gives CASSPTGASYEQYF.

This clone was seen more than once but under ten times. The rearrangement uses TRBV6-2 or TRBV6-3 and TRBJ2-1; perhaps TRBD2 as D (6 bases). Deletions cut 4 bases from V and 2 bases from J, with 12 bases between. Germline CDR1 MNHEY, CDR2 SVGEGT. The CDR3 sequence is 15 residues long. The CDR3: CASSLGGATYNEQFF. CDR3 nucleotide sequence: TGTGCCAGCAGTTTGGGCGGGGCCACCTACAATGAGCAGTTCTTC.

The table lists this clone with a count of one. For the CDR3, the DNA is TGTGCCAGCAGCTTGGCCGGGAAGGCACCCCTCCACTTT. Residues: CASSLAGKAPLHF. This sequence joins TRBV5-6 and TRBJ1-6; D is unclear. Trimming removed 0 bases at V and 11 bases at J, with 9 bases between. CDR3 length: 13 amino acids. Germline values: CDR1 SGHDT, CDR2 YYEEEE.

This rearrangement joins TRBV3-1 (or the pseudogene TRBV3-2) to TRBJ2-7; D might be TRBD1 (5 bases). The germline V gene encodes CDR1 LGHDT and CDR2 YNNKEL (reference sequence). The ends were cut back, 4 bases at V and 3 bases at J, with 13 bases in the middle. This CDR3 spans 14 amino acids. The CDR3 DNA reads TGTGCCAGCAGCCTGGGGCAGGCGCTCTACGAGCAGTACTTC. This codes for CASSLGQALYEQYF.

The chain employs TRBV5-4 and TRBJ1-6, with D possibly matching TRBD1 (5 bases). CDR1 and CDR2 (germline): SGHNT, YYREEE (reference sequence). V gave up 2 bases and J gave up 8 bases, with 8 bases separating them. The CDR3 contains 13 residues. CDR3 in DNA: TGTGCCAGCAGCTTTCCAGGGTATTCACCCCTCCACTTT. It codes for CASSFPGYSPLHF.

This clone was picked up one time. In nucleotides, the CDR3 is TGCGCCAGCAGCTCGAGACAGGGGAGGTCGGCTGAAGCTTTCTTT. This translates into CASSSRQGRSAEAFF. This chain joins TRBV5-1 and TRBJ1-1, with 8 bases fitting TRBD1. Germline V gives CDR1 SGHRS, CDR2 YFSETQ. Unmatched junction bases numbered 10, after V lost 3 bases and J lost 6 bases. The CDR3 totals 15 residues.

This rearrangement joins TRBV27 to TRBJ2-7; D ambiguous. Germline CDR1 is MNHEY and CDR2 is SMNVEV (reference sequence). This CDR3 is built from 15 residues. Trimming removed 0 bases at V and 2 bases at J, with 11 bases between. The DNA for the CDR3 is TGTGCCAGCAGTTTATCGATCGGCAGGACCTACGAGCAGTACTTC. Translated: CASSLSIGRTYEQYF.

This clone was seen only once. This chain joins TRBV6-2 or TRBV6-3 and TRBJ1-5; no reliable D call. The CDR3 loop spans 14 amino acids. Per the germline V gene, CDR1 is MNHEY and CDR2 is SVGEGT. Trimming removed 1 base from V and 4 bases from J, with 8 bases in between. The CDR3 bases are TGTGCCAGCAGTTACTTGGCACAGAATCAGCCCCAGCATTTT. Its protein product is CASSYLAQNQPQHF.

The chain uses TRBV25-1 and TRBJ2-5; tentative D call: TRBD2 (5 bases). Germline CDR1 MGHDK, CDR2 SYGVNS. V shed 6 bases and J shed 3 bases, with 11 bases lying between them. The CDR3 is 13 amino acids. The CDR3: CASREAVKETQYF. The CDR3 DNA reads TGTGCCAGCAGGGAGGCGGTGAAAGAGACCCAGTACTTC.

V and J are TRBV19 and TRBJ2-2; possible D gene TRBD1, 5 bases. The CDR3 spans 13 residues. Germline loops: CDR1 LNHDA, CDR2 SQIVND (reference sequence). Trimming removed 3 bases at V and 7 bases at J, with 9 bases between. For the CDR3, the DNA is TGTGCCAGTAGTATGCGACAGAGCGGGGAGCTGTTTTTT. Translating gives CASSMRQSGELFF.

The chain employs TRBV29-1 and TRBJ1-2; 8 nucleotides align to TRBD1. The V gene's germline CDR1 is SQVTM and CDR2 ANQGSEA. The length of the CDR3 is 14 residues. The junction had 12 bases not matched to a gene; V was cut back by 4 bases and J by 8 bases. CDR3 amino acids: CSVGPGGLKGGYTF. The CDR3 region has the DNA TGCAGCGTTGGTCCAGGGGGCCTCAAGGGCGGCTACACCTTC.

This clone is a singleton in its sample. The chain recombines TRBV4-1 with TRBJ1-1; 7 bases are a match to TRBD1. This CDR3 contains 15 residues. After removal of 1 base from V and 2 bases from J, the junction contained 4 bases not matched to a gene. CDR1 is MGHRA and CDR2 is YSYEKL in the germline V gene. In nucleotides, the CDR3 is TGCGCCAGCAGCCAAGGACAGGGCCTTAACACTGAAGCTTTCTTT. This sequence encodes CASSQGQGLNTEAFF.

The V and J genes are TRBV20-1 and TRBJ1-2; 9 bases map to TRBD1. The CDR3 is 15 residues long. Germline CDR1 is DFQATT and CDR2 is SNEGSKA (reference sequence). After removal of 3 bases from V and 4 bases from J, the junction contained 9 bases not matched to a gene. CDR3 sequence (DNA): TGCAGTGCTAGTAATCTTGGACAGGGGACCTATGGCTACACCTTC. It translates to CSASNLGQGTYGYTF.

The J gene is TRBJ2-1, the V gene TRBV7-8; 7 nucleotides line up with TRBD1. Losses at the gene ends were 10 bases for V and 4 bases for J; bases not matched to a gene: 10. The CDR3 extends over 14 amino acids. CDR1 is SGHVS, CDR2 FQNEAQ, per germline. The DNA of the CDR3 is TGTGCCATCAACCGACAGGGATTTTACAATGAGCAGTTCTTC. Its translation is CAINRQGFYNEQFF.

The chain couples TRBV9 to TRBJ1-6, with D uncertain. V was trimmed by 2 bases and J by 0 bases, leaving 9 bases between them. Germline V gene sequence: CDR1 SGDLS, CDR2 YYNGEE. This CDR3 region has 16 residues. The CDR3 DNA follows: TGTGCCAGCAGCGTGGACTCCCGCTCCTATAATTCACCCCTCCACTTT. Translating it yields CASSVDSRSYNSPLHF. The whole variable domain, filled in from reference TRBV9 and TRBJ1-6, reads DSGVTQTPKHLITATGQRVTLRCSPRSGDLSVYWYQQSLDQGLQFLIQYYNGEERAKGNILERFSAQQFPDLHSELNLSSLELGDSALYFCASSVDSRSYNSPLHFGNGTRLTVT.

The chain recombines TRBV5-1 with TRBJ2-5; 10 bases agree with TRBD2. The CDR3 runs to 15 residues. The germline CDR1 and CDR2 sequences are SGHRS and YFSETQ. Trimming cost V 7 bases and J 3 bases; bases outside gene matches: 9. This CDR3 reads CASVRTSGNEETQYF. In DNA, the CDR3 is TGCGCCAGCGTGAGAACTAGCGGGAACGAAGAGACCCAGTACTTC.

The chain couples TRBV27 to TRBJ2-7, with 9 nucleotides matching TRBD1. After removal of 2 bases from V and 5 bases from J, the junction contained 10 bases not matched to a gene. Germline V CDR1 and CDR2: MNHEY, SMNVEV (reference sequence). The CDR3 loop spans 16 amino acids. As DNA, the CDR3 is TGTGCCAGCAGTTTAGACTCAGGGACAGGGTTTGACGAGCAGTACTTC. Translation gives CASSLDSGTGFDEQYF.

The chain recombines TRBV27 with TRBJ1-6; maybe TRBD1 (5 bases). Germline V lookup: CDR1 MNHEY, CDR2 SMNVEV (reference sequence). The CDR3 contains 18 residues. Trimming took 9 bases from V and 4 from J, leaving 25 bases between them. CDR3 region: CARIERGRQRRYNSPLHF. The CDR3, as DNA: TGTGCCAGAATAGAAAGAGGACGACAGCGTAGATATAATTCACCCCTCCACTTT.

This chain joins TRBV19 and TRBJ1-1; D perhaps matches TRBD1 (6 bases). The germline V and J ends were trimmed by 5 bases and 4 bases, with 17 bases remaining between them. CDR3 length: 15 amino acids. Germline CDR1 reads LNHDA; CDR2 reads SQIVND (reference sequence). The CDR3 region is CASSALSGGLTEAFF. The CDR3 DNA follows: TGTGCCAGTAGTGCCCTGAGCGGGGGGCTCACTGAAGCTTTCTTT.